This T cell receptor beta chain was obtained from a study of T cells after yellow fever vaccination. This clonotype was found many times. The CDR3 extends over 14 amino acids. Trimming took 5 bases from V and 6 from J, leaving 14 bases between them. TCRdb re-analysed the 5' RACE reads in MiXCR, keeping a single row per CDR3 protein. This repertoire shows about 120,000 distinct CDR3 sequences, 7.2% found once; its top ten account for 2.7%. This clonotype originated in a man between 18 and 35 years old who received the YFV17D yellow fever vaccine. The material sequenced was CD4+ T cells sorted from PBMCs, taken about 41 days after the first yellow fever vaccination. The chain carries TRBV12-3 or TRBV12-4 and TRBJ2-1; D is undetermined. The DNA for the CDR3 is TGTGCCAGCAGTCCCGGATTCCTATCCAATGAGCAGTTCTTC. The encoded protein is CASSPGFLSNEQFF.